A single sample gave rise to the 19 T cell receptor beta chains below, sequenced in a study of prognosis after radiotherapy for stage I lung cancer (dated by TCRdb to the early 2020s). The instrument was an Illumina HiSeq 3000. Two rounds of multiplex PCR on genomic DNA were used to amplify the TCR beta CDR3 region. The first PCR round used primers specific to each TRBV and TRBJ gene, and the primer sequences were filed in Chinese patent CN105087789A. TCRdb cleaned the public reads at Q25 with fastp, built clones with MiXCR and kept in-frame beta chains. Every CDR3 protein is listed once, alongside the most common genes and DNA of its rows. The table for this sample lists about 51,000 distinct CDR3 sequences; approximately 30% of them were counted only once. Of the sample, about a tenth is held by the ten largest clones. Specimen: PBMCs, collected before or after stereotactic body radiation therapy (not recorded which). The receptors derive from a donor older than 45 with non-small cell lung cancer.

The sample holds many counts of this clonotype. The chain employs TRBV6-1 and TRBJ1-1; the D gene is possibly TRBD1 (6 bases). CDR1 is MNHNS, CDR2 SASEGT, per germline. V lost 5 bases to trimming and J lost 9 bases, with 13 bases between them. This CDR3 has 12 amino acids. CDR3 loop: CASSLDTGKAFF. CDR3 coding DNA: TGTGCCAGCAGTCTAGACACAGGGAAAGCTTTCTTT.

Details on this clonotype: Given a far larger clone just one base away, this is likely a sequencing read error. The chain recombines TRBV6-2 or TRBV6-3 with TRBJ2-1; 8 nucleotides agree with TRBD2. This CDR3 comprises 18 residues. Looked up from germline, CDR1 is MNHEY and CDR2 is SVGEGT. Trimming at V came to 5 bases and at J to 1 base, leaving 13 bases not matched to a gene. CDR3 coding DNA: TGTGCCAGCAGTAAGACTAGCGCGAGGCTGGGGTCCTACAATGAGCAGTTCTTC. Translation: CASSKTSARLGSYNEQFF.

At least ten counts were recorded for this clonotype. The chain uses TRBV28 and TRBJ2-5; TRBD2 matches at 14 bases. Germline V gene sequence: CDR1 MDHEN, CDR2 SYDVKM. This CDR3 spans 18 amino acids. Trimming cost V 5 bases and J 1 base; bases outside gene matches: 9. The CDR3 bases are TGTGCCAGCAGTGTGACTAGCGGGAGGGCTATAAGCCAAGAGACCCAGTACTTC. This gives the protein CASSVTSGRAISQETQYF.

This clonotype was observed many times. The chain uses TRBV10-3 and TRBJ2-1; the D gene is possibly TRBD2 (5 bases). Trimming cost V 6 bases and J 0 bases, with 15 bases left between them. Germline loops: CDR1 ENHRY, CDR2 SYGVKD. The CDR3 length is 16 residues. CDR3: CAISLTTRVSYNEQFF. CDR3 nucleotides: TGTGCCATCAGCCTGACCACTAGGGTCTCCTACAATGAGCAGTTCTTC.

This clonotype was detected many times. CDR3 in DNA: TGTGCCAGCAGTTCCCGGACAGCCGCCGAGCAGTACTTC. Translation: CASSSRTAAEQYF. The chain carries TRBV11-1 and TRBJ2-7; perhaps TRBD1 as D (6 bases). Germline V lookup: CDR1 SGHAT, CDR2 FQDESV (reference sequence). The germline V and J ends were trimmed by 6 bases and 6 bases, with 15 bases remaining between them. The CDR3 spans 13 residues.

This clonotype has at least ten counts. The gene calls are TRBV7-9 and TRBJ2-1, with D perhaps assigned TRBD1 or TRBD2 (5 bases each). The CDR3 has 16 amino acids. CDR1 SEHNR and CDR2 FQNEAQ come from the germline V gene (reference sequence). The V gene lost 0 bases and the J gene lost 0 bases, with 9 bases spanning the gap. DNA for the CDR3: TGTGCCAGCAGCTTAGCCGGGGCGAGCTCCTACAATGAGCAGTTCTTC. This translates into CASSLAGASSYNEQFF.

This clonotype was picked up a small number of times. The chain has TRBV7-9 and TRBJ1-4; tentative D call: TRBD1 (6 bases). The CDR3 is 13 residues long. Looked up from germline, CDR1 is SEHNR and CDR2 is FQNEAQ (reference sequence). The V end was cut by 5 bases, the J end by 7 bases, with 11 bases between. The CDR3 DNA follows: TGTGCCAGCAGCCCAGGGACAAGTGAAAAACTGTTTTTT. It encodes CASSPGTSEKLFF.

This clonotype was detected many times. The chain employs TRBV20-1 and TRBJ1-1; D gene ambiguous. CDR1 and CDR2 from the germline V gene are DFQATT and SNEGSKA (reference sequence). V was trimmed by 3 bases and J by 5 bases, leaving 13 bases between them. The CDR3 runs to 13 residues. This chain's CDR3 is CSARFLGGTEAFF. The CDR3 coding sequence is TGCAGTGCTAGGTTTCTAGGTGGAACTGAAGCTTTCTTT.

This clonotype was picked up many times. The gene calls are TRBV20-1 and TRBJ2-7, with D perhaps matching TRBD2 (5 bases). The germline V gene encodes CDR1 DFQATT and CDR2 SNEGSKA (reference sequence). V lost 6 bases and J 7 bases, leaving 19 bases between the germline ends. The CDR3 runs to 13 residues. CDR3 sequence (DNA): TGCAGTGCCCTGTCGCACGGACTGGGGGAGCAGTACTTC. This gives the protein CSALSHGLGEQYF.

This clonotype came up many times. The rearrangement uses TRBV5-6 and TRBJ2-7; D is unclear. V was pared by 2 bases and J by 1 base, with 16 bases between. This CDR3 spans 16 amino acids. Germline values: CDR1 SGHDT, CDR2 YYEEEE. The CDR3 nucleotides are TGTGCCAGCAGCTTACTTTCCTGGGTGGGTTCCTACGAGCAGTACTTC. Amino acid sequence: CASSLLSWVGSYEQYF.

This clonotype is labeled medium-sized. V is TRBV2 and J is TRBJ2-2, with 10 bases lining up with TRBD2. This CDR3 spans 15 amino acids. J was trimmed by 7 bases and V by 7 bases; bases with no gene match: 9. Germline CDR1 is SNHLY and CDR2 is FYNNEI. The CDR3 is CASIRTSGGGGELFF. CDR3 DNA sequence: TGTGCCAGCATTAGGACTAGCGGTGGCGGCGGGGAGCTGTTTTTT.

This rearrangement joins TRBV6-5 to TRBJ1-3, with D uncertain. CDR3 length equals 16 residues. The germline CDR1 and CDR2 sequences are MNHEY and SVGAGI. Trimming pared 0 bases from V and 4 bases from J, leaving 13 bases between. The DNA of the CDR3 is TGTGCCAGCAGTTACTCATTGGCCACGCTCGGAAACACCATATATTTT. It translates to CASSYSLATLGNTIYF.

Concerning this clonotype: Only one base separates this from a far larger clonotype, so it likely reflects a read error. The chain is built from TRBV5-1 and TRBJ2-4; 8 bases map to TRBD2. Germline CDR1 and CDR2: SGHRS and YFSETQ. CDR3 length: 12 amino acids. The CDR3 DNA follows: TGCGCCAGCAGCTCGGGACTAGTTGAGCATTTCTTC. Its translation is CASSSGLVEHFF.

This clonotype has a count of ten or more. This chain links TRBV7-2 with TRBJ2-3; D gene ambiguous. CDR3 length: 13 residues. The ends were cut back, 1 base at V and 2 bases at J, with 4 bases in the middle. Germline V gives CDR1 SGHTA, CDR2 FQGNSA. The CDR3: CASSLGVTDTQYF. For the CDR3, the DNA is TGTGCCAGCAGCTTAGGAGTCACAGATACGCAGTATTTT. The full variable domain, with the rest looked up from reference TRBV7-2 and TRBJ2-3, is GAGVSQSPSNKVTEKGKDVELRCDPISGHTALYWYRQSLGQGLEFLIYFQGNSAPDKSGLPSDRFSAERTGGSVSTLTIQRTQQEDSAVYLCASSLGVTDTQYFGPGTRLTVL.

This chain links TRBV5-1 with TRBJ1-2, with D maybe TRBD1 (5 bases). Germline values: CDR1 SGHRS, CDR2 YFSETQ. The CDR3 runs to 15 residues. The V end was cut by 6 bases, the J end by 7 bases, with 22 bases between. The CDR3 DNA is TGCGCCAGCATCCTTATGGACAACGGCTATGGTGGCTACACCTTC. Amino acid sequence: CASILMDNGYGGYTF.

This clonotype showed up many times. V usage is TRBV2 and J usage is TRBJ2-1; D is undetermined. Germline loops: CDR1 SNHLY, CDR2 FYNNEI. Trimming left V 8 bases short and J 6 bases short, with 8 bases between. The length of the CDR3 is 11 residues. Written as DNA, the CDR3 is TGTGCCAGCGCGCCCTTCAATGAGCAGTTCTTC. Translating it yields CASAPFNEQFF.

As regards this clonotype: A read error is likely here: a far larger clone is one base away. The chain uses TRBV7-2 and TRBJ2-7, with 7 nucleotides matching TRBD1. The CDR3 is 16 amino acids. V lost 5 bases to trimming and J lost 4 bases; unmatched junction nucleotides: 14. The V gene's germline CDR1 is SGHTA and CDR2 FQGNSA. CDR3 nucleotides: TGTGCCAGCAGCCATAGGACCAGGGAACAGGGGTACGAGCAGTACTTC. This codes for CASSHRTREQGYEQYF.

This clonotype occurred many times. This chain joins TRBV20-1 and TRBJ1-2; D is undetermined. CDR1 is DFQATT and CDR2 is SNEGSKA in the germline V gene (reference sequence). Trimming stripped 5 bases from V and 0 bases from J, with 10 bases between. This CDR3 is built from 13 residues. The CDR3 loop reads CSAGGPANYGYTF. DNA of the CDR3: TGCAGTGCTGGAGGGCCCGCTAACTATGGCTACACCTTC.

In this sample, this clonotype turned up many times. The chain uses TRBV5-4 and TRBJ2-1; 12 positions match TRBD2. With 5 bases clipped from V and 2 bases from J, the junction kept 2 bases outside the gene matches. The CDR3 totals 15 residues. Germline V gives CDR1 SGHNT, CDR2 YYREEE (reference sequence). In DNA form, the CDR3 reads TGTGCCAGCAGACGGACTAGCGGGACCTACAATGAGCAGTTCTTC. This gives the protein CASRRTSGTYNEQFF. The variable domain in full, completed from reference TRBV5-4 and TRBJ2-1, reads ETGVTQSPTHLIKTRGQQVTLRCSSQSGHNTVSWYQQALGQGPQFIFQYYREEENGRGNFPPRFSGLQFPNYSSELNVNALELDDSALYLCASRRTSGTYNEQFFGPGTRLTVL.